This T cell receptor beta chain was sequenced during a study of T cell repertoires in cytomegalovirus infection. This CDR3 has 15 residues. Between the trimmed V and J ends, which lost 1 base and 2 bases, there was a span of 11 bases. TCRdb itself ran the reads through MiXCR, one entry per CDR3 protein. The sample holds 900,000 to 950,000 distinct CDR3 sequences; roughly a third are singletons and the top ten take about an eighth. This clonotype has more than one count but fewer than ten. Its antigen is undetermined. The receptor comes from a human donor in good health (CMV status not recorded). Some clones in this sample may be carry-over from other donors' samples. This sequence joins TRBV12-3 or TRBV12-4 and TRBJ1-2; D call uncertain. Sequenced here: cultured CD8+ T cells from PBMCs, sampled from culture after CMV antigen stimulation. The DNA for the CDR3 is TGTGCCAGCAGTTTAGGAATAGGCAGGAACTATGGCTACACCTTC. Residues: CASSLGIGRNYGYTF.